The source of this T cell receptor (beta chain) is a study of blood T cell repertoires in COVID-19. The wider study: The United States, Italy and Spain provided the acute and convalescent COVID-19 samples.

The participants were between about 18 and 90 years old and came from under 25 US areas. Donors were grouped by their self-reported clinical history. Trimming pared 5 bases from V and 2 bases from J, leaving 11 bases between. The CDR3 sequence is 13 residues long. CDR1 GTSNPN and CDR2 SVGIG come from the germline V gene (reference sequence). TCRdb's copy holds only in-frame clones and misses some; the assay was immunoSEQ multiplex PCR. The sample has about 220,000 clones, about 91% seen once. This sequence was found in a woman aged 30 to 39 with acute COVID-19. The specimen sequenced was PBMCs or T cells enriched from blood (not recorded which). The rearrangement uses TRBV30 and TRBJ2-3; tentatively, D is TRBD1 (6 bases). The DNA of the CDR3 is TGTGCCTGGGTCTCAGGGGACACAGATACGCAGTATTTT. It is translated as CAWVSGDTDTQYF.